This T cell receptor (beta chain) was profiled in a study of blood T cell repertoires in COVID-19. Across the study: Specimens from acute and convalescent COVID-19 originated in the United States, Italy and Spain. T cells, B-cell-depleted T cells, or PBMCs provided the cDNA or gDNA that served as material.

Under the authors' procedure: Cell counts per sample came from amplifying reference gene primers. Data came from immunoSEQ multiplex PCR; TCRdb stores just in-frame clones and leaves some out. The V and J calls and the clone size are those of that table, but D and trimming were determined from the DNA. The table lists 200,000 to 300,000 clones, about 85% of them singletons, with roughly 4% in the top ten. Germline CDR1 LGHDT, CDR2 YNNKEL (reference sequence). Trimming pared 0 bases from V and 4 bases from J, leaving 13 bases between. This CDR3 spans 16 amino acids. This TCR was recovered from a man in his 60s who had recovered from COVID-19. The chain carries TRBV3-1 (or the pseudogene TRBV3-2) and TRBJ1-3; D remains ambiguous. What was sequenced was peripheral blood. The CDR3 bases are TGTGCCAGCAGCCAAGATTCCGGGGAGTTAGGAAACACCATATATTTT. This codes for CASSQDSGELGNTIYF.